The 20 T cell receptor beta chains listed next were all sequenced from one sample in a study of cytomegalovirus exposure and HLA in healthy donors. Amplification used 60 Vbeta primers and 13 Jbeta primers. Method: immunoSEQ multiplex PCR; TCRdb's copy keeps in-frame clones and lacks some. Of roughly 220,000 clones listed, 70% to 85% are singletons. Input material: PBMCs. All receptors derive from a middle-aged man in good health and CMV-seronegative.

This clone has just one count. The J gene is TRBJ1-1, the V gene TRBV19; D possibly corresponds to TRBD1 (6 bases). Looked up from germline, CDR1 is LNHDA and CDR2 is SQIVND (reference sequence). V was clipped by 4 bases and J by 2 bases, with 14 bases between them. The CDR3 spans 15 residues. CDR3 in DNA: TGTGCCAGTAGTAGTCTCAGGACAGCCAACACTGAAGCTTTCTTT. Translating it yields CASSSLRTANTEAFF.

V gene TRBV5-6 combines with J gene TRBJ1-1, with 9 positions matching TRBD1. CDR3 size: 13 residues. Germline values: CDR1 SGHDT, CDR2 YYEEEE. The V and J ends lost 3 bases and 5 bases, in that order; junction bases with no gene match: 2. The DNA for the CDR3 is TGTGCCAGCAGCTCGGACAGGGGAACTGAAGCTTTCTTT. Its protein product is CASSSDRGTEAFF.

The V and J genes are TRBV7-2 and TRBJ2-2; no definite D call. CDR3 length: 15 amino acids. Trimming cost V 3 bases and J 1 base, with 9 bases left between them. Germline CDR1 and CDR2: SGHTA and FQGNSA. The CDR3: CASSFLPMNTGELFF. In nucleotides, the CDR3 is TGTGCCAGCAGCTTCCTCCCTATGAACACCGGGGAGCTGTTTTTT.

This sequence joins TRBV13 and TRBJ2-5; 7 nucleotides align to TRBD1. The tail of the sequence fits TRBJ2-7 better, so the J call may be wrong. This CDR3 has 13 residues. Germline V CDR1 and CDR2: PRHDT, FYEKMQ (reference sequence). CDR3 in amino acids: CASSPRDRNEQYF. The CDR3 coding sequence is TGTGCCAGCAGTCCCAGGGACAGAAACGAGCAGTACTTC.

This clone was seen a single time. This chain uses TRBV10-2 with TRBJ1-1; D unclear. The CDR3 consists of 13 residues. With 8 bases removed from V and 4 bases from J, the gap between germline ends came to 14 bases. Germline CDR1 and CDR2: WSHSY and SAAADI. The CDR3 sequence: CASREGTGTEAFF. The CDR3 nucleotides read TGCGCCAGCCGGGAGGGCACGGGCACTGAAGCTTTCTTT.

In regard to this clone: One end of the junction does not line up with germline, which may come from a read error. This rearrangement joins TRBV2 to TRBJ2-1; 7 positions match TRBD1. The CDR3 runs 14 residues. Germline V gives CDR1 SNHLY, CDR2 FYNNEI. The chain's CDR3 is CASTTSPGPGQSVF. In DNA form, the CDR3 reads TGTGCCAGCACTACTAGTCCCGGGCCGGGACAGTCGGTCTTC.

This chain uses TRBV19 with TRBJ2-5; 9 bases match TRBD1. This CDR3 is 16 amino acids long. CDR1 is LNHDA and CDR2 is SQIVND in the germline V gene (reference sequence). With 3 bases clipped from V and 5 bases from J, the junction kept 10 bases outside the gene matches. CDR3 amino acids: CASSISAQGAMETQYF. The CDR3 DNA is TGTGCCAGTAGTATCTCCGCACAGGGGGCTATGGAGACCCAGTACTTC.

This clone showed up just a few times. The rearrangement links TRBV7-3 to TRBJ2-1, with 8 bases fitting TRBD2. CDR1 is SGHTA, CDR2 FQGTGA, per germline. This CDR3 is 15 amino acids long. V was pared by 0 bases and J by 5 bases, with 3 bases of the junction left unmatched. Here the CDR3 DNA reads TGTGCCAGCAGCTTAACCGGGAGGGGTGACAATGAGCAGTTCTTC. Protein: CASSLTGRGDNEQFF.

The chain combines TRBV4-1 with TRBJ1-2, with D possibly TRBD1 on 5 matching bases. Germline-derived CDR1 and CDR2 are MGHRA and YSYEKL. Trimming shortened V by 0 bases and J by 2 bases, and 10 bases separated the two germline ends. There are 15 residues in the CDR3. The CDR3 nucleotides read TGCGCCAGCAGCCAAGATGGGGCAGGGAACTATGGCTACACCTTC. This gives the protein CASSQDGAGNYGYTF.

This chain uses TRBV11-1 with TRBJ2-7; D perhaps matches TRBD2 (5 bases). V was clipped by 3 bases and J by 4 bases, with 10 bases between them. The CDR3 is made up of 13 amino acids. The germline CDR1 and CDR2 sequences are SGHAT and FQDESV (reference sequence). CDR3: CASSFIRGYEQYF. The CDR3 DNA reads TGTGCCAGCAGCTTTATTCGAGGGTACGAGCAGTACTTC.

Only a few counts were recorded for this clone. This sequence joins TRBV6-5 and TRBJ2-1; D gene ambiguous. Trimming removed 6 bases from V and 8 bases from J, with 17 bases in between. Germline V lookup: CDR1 MNHEY, CDR2 SVGAGI. The length of the CDR3 is 14 residues. The CDR3 spells CASSGSWSVDEQFF. CDR3 sequence (DNA): TGTGCCAGCAGCGGGTCCTGGTCGGTGGATGAGCAGTTCTTC.

This chain joins TRBV28 and TRBJ2-5, with 8 bases fitting TRBD2. Unmatched junction bases numbered 6, after V lost 2 bases and J lost 4 bases. The CDR3 extends over 15 amino acids. Germline V CDR1 and CDR2: MDHEN, SYDVKM. The chain's CDR3 is CASSLPAGVGETQYF. The CDR3, as DNA: TGTGCCAGCAGTTTACCAGCGGGAGTGGGAGAGACCCAGTACTTC. The full variable domain, in which reference TRBV28 and TRBJ2-5 provide the parts outside the CDR3, is DVKVTQSSRYLVKRTGEKVFLECVQDMDHENMFWYRQDPGLGLRLIYFSYDVKMKEKGDIPEGYSVSREKKERFSLILESASTNQTSMYLCASSLPAGVGETQYFGPGTRLLVL.

This clone was seen a handful of times. CDR3 in DNA: TGCGCCAGCAGCCTCTTGTGGCGGGAGGCCTCAACCCCCACCGGGGAGCTGTTTTTT. It translates to CASSLLWREASTPTGELFF. J is TRBJ2-2 and V is TRBV5-1, with 8 bases matching TRBD2. CDR3 length: 19 amino acids. V was clipped by 4 bases and J by 4 bases; unmatched bases: 18. Germline V gene data show CDR1 as SGHRS and CDR2 as YFSETQ. Using reference TRBV5-1 and TRBJ2-2 for the parts outside the CDR3, the full variable domain is KAGVTQTPRYLIKTRGQQVTLSCSPISGHRSVSWYQQTPGQGLQFLFEYFSETQRNKGNFPGRFSGRQFSNSRSEMNVSTLELGDSALYLCASSLLWREASTPTGELFFGEGSRLTVL.

This clone has just one count. V gene TRBV28 combines with J gene TRBJ2-1; 12 nucleotides match TRBD1. CDR3 length: 15 amino acids. V lost 2 bases and J lost 8; bases outside the gene matches: 4. The V gene's germline CDR1 is MDHEN and CDR2 SYDVKM. CDR3 region: CASSLRGTGGDEQFF. The CDR3 nucleotides read TGTGCCAGCAGTTTAAGGGGGACAGGGGGCGATGAGCAGTTCTTC.

This rearrangement joins TRBV27 to TRBJ2-7, with 11 bases lining up with TRBD2. The CDR3 consists of 15 residues. The ends lost 5 bases at V and 4 bases at J; junction bases unmatched: 7. Per germline, CDR1 MNHEY and CDR2 SMNVEV (reference sequence). CDR3 sequence: CASSPSTSGVYEQYF. The CDR3 DNA reads as TGTGCCAGCAGTCCATCGACTAGCGGGGTGTACGAGCAGTACTTC.

CDR3 nucleotide sequence: TGTGCCAGCCGCGCCGAGTTTCGGCAAGAGACCCAGTACTTC. It yields the protein CASRAEFRQETQYF. This chain links TRBV28 with TRBJ2-5; D gene unclear. Germline CDR1 is MDHEN and CDR2 is SYDVKM. This CDR3 has 14 residues. The V end lost 8 bases, the J end lost 2 bases, and 15 bases lay between the germline ends.

The V and J genes are TRBV27 and TRBJ2-2, with 9 nucleotides matching TRBD2. With V trimmed by 6 bases and J by 4 bases, 6 bases remained unmatched. This CDR3 region has 15 residues. The germline V gene encodes CDR1 MNHEY and CDR2 SMNVEV (reference sequence). CDR3 in amino acids: CASSLAGVATGELFF. The CDR3 DNA follows: TGTGCCAGCAGCTTAGCGGGAGTAGCCACCGGGGAGCTGTTTTTT.

This clone showed up just a few times. The rearrangement joins TRBV10-3 to TRBJ2-1, with D maybe TRBD2 (6 bases). V shed 4 bases and J shed 10 bases, with 17 bases lying between them. The CDR3 runs to 14 residues. Germline assignment: CDR1 ENHRY and CDR2 SYGVKD. For the CDR3, the DNA is TGTGCCATCAGTGGGGCGGGGAATGGTCGCGAGCAGTTCTTC. It specifies CAISGAGNGREQFF.

V is TRBV28 and J is TRBJ2-3; 12 bases are a match to TRBD2. CDR1 and CDR2 from the germline V gene are MDHEN and SYDVKM. The CDR3 has 20 amino acids. V shed 4 bases, J shed 4 bases, and the junction held 18 bases outside the gene matches. CDR3 region: CASSSIWGATSGRNADTQYF. The DNA for the CDR3 is TGTGCCAGCAGTTCTATATGGGGAGCGACTAGCGGGAGAAACGCAGATACGCAGTATTTT.

This clone was observed once. The chain combines TRBV5-1 with TRBJ2-5; TRBD1 aligns across 10 bases. The J call may be faulty, since TRBJ2-7 better matches the DNA end. CDR1 is SGHRS and CDR2 is YFSETQ in the germline V gene. CDR3 length equals 18 residues. The CDR3 loop reads CASSLALTGGPSSYEQYF. The CDR3 DNA is TGCGCCAGCAGCTTGGCTTTGACAGGGGGCCCGAGCTCCTACGAGCAGTACTTC.